This TCR beta chain was retrieved from a study of T cells in Graves' hyperthyroidism and ophthalmopathy. The CDR3 is 12 residues long. V shed 7 bases and J shed 0 bases, with 6 bases lying between them. CDR1 SNHLY and CDR2 FYNNEI come from the germline V gene. Participants, patients aged 18 to 65, had newly diagnosed hyperthyroidism with a duration under 2 months. Diagnoses used clinical symptoms, serum thyroxine and TRAb, thyroid ultrasound and orbital computed tomography. Template material for amplifying TCR beta CDR3 regions consisted of RNA transcripts. A set of HTBI primers served as the primers for a first-round RT-PCR of the TCR CDR3. TCRdb called the multiplex PCR reads again in MiXCR, with one record for every CDR3 protein. The sample includes hundreds of thousands of distinct CDR3 sequences, 16% of them seen just once.

This chain links TRBV2 with TRBJ2-5; D gene uncertain. This TCR derives from a woman aged 18-30 years with Graves' hyperthyroidism. Input material: blood. The CDR3 sequence: CASTSDQETQYF. The CDR3 DNA sequence: TGTGCCAGCACAAGCGACCAAGAGACCCAGTACTTC. The variable domain in full, completed from reference TRBV2 and TRBJ2-5, reads EPEVTQTPSHQVTQMGQEVILRCVPISNHLYFYWYRQILGQKVEFLVSFYNNEISEKSEIFDDQFSVERPDGSNFTLKIRSTKLEDSAMYFCASTSDQETQYFGPGTRLLVL.